This T cell receptor (beta chain) was retrieved from a study of control samples from healthy donors and cancer patients (dated by TCRdb to 2018 to 2020). Receptors were amplified or captured by the immunoSEQ multiplex PCR assay. TCRdb carries this immuneACCESS record with in-frame sequences only. Its versions omit some clonotypes, under half of them owing to an unresolved V gene in the studies checked, with the rest unexplained. For this sample the table gives about 80,000 clones, of which roughly 91% were detected only once. Clones ranked in the top ten supply approximately 7.6% of the sample. Concerning this clone: Its target antigen remains unknown. No base quality information exists; no much larger clone differs at one position.

The TCR sequence derives from a woman aged 60-75 years in good health. Sequencing used blood.

CDR3 sequence: CASSYRDRGHYEQYF. The sequenced DNA: TGTGCCAGCAGCTACCGGGACAGGGGACACTACGAGCAGTACTTC. The chain couples TRBV7-9 to TRBJ2-7; TRBD1 agrees with 10 junctional bases. The CDR3 holds 15 amino acids from the cysteine to the phenylalanine. Only the CDR3 DNA stays, 45 bases, in frame from base 1. In the germline V gene (reference sequence), CDR1 corresponds to SEHNR and CDR2 to FQNEAQ. V and J are trimmed by 4 bases and 3 bases, and the gene matches miss 6 bases of the junction.